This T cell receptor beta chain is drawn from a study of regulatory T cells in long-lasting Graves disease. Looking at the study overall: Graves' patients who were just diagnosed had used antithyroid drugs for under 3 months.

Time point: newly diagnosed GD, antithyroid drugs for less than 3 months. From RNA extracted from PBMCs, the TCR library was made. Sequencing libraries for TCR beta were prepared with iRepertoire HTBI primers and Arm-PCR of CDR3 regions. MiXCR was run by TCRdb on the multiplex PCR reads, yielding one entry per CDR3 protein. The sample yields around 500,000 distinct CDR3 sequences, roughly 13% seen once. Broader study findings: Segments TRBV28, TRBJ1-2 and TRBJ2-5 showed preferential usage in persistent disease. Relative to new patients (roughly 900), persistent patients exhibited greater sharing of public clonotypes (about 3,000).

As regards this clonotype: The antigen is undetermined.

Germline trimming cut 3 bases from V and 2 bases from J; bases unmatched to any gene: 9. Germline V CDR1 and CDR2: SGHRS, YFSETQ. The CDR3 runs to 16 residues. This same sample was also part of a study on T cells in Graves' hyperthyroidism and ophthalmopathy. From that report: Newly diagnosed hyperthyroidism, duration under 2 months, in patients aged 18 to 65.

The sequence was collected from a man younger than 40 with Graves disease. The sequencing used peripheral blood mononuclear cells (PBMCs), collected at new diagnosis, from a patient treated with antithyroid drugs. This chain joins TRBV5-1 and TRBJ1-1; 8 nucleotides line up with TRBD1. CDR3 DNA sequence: TGCGCCAGCAGCTCTCCCCCAGGGGGCGCAAACACTGAAGCTTTCTTT. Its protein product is CASSSPPGGANTEAFF.